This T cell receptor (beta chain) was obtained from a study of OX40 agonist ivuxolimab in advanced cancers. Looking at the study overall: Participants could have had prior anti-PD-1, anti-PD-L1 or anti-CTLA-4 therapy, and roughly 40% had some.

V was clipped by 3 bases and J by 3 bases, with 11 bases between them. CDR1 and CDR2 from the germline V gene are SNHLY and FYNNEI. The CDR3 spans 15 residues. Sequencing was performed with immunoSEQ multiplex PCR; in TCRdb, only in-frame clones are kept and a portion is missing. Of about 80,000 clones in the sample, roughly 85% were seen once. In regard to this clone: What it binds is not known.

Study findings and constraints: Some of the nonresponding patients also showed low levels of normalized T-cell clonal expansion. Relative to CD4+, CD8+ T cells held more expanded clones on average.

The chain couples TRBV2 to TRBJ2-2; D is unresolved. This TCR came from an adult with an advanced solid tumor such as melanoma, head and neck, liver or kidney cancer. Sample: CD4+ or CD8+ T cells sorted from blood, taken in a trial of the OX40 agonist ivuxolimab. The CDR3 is CASSDHGPYTGELFF. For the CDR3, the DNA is TGTGCCAGCAGTGACCATGGACCCTACACCGGGGAGCTGTTTTTT. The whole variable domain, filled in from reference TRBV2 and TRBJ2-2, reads EPEVTQTPSHQVTQMGQEVILRCVPISNHLYFYWYRQILGQKVEFLVSFYNNEISEKSEIFDDQFSVERPDGSNFTLKIRSTKLEDSAMYFCASSDHGPYTGELFFGEGSRLTVL.